Sequencing of this T cell receptor (beta chain) was carried out in a study of resident and recirculating memory T cells in vitiligo. As for the study in general: Each patient gave two lesional and two nonlesional epidermal shave biopsies, plus PBMCs.

This CDR3 has 12 amino acids. V was shortened by 7 bases and J by 3 bases, with 9 bases between the two germline ends. Germline V gene data show CDR1 as MNHEY and CDR2 as SVGAGI. With regard to this clone: Its antigen is undetermined.

Assay used: immunoSEQ multiplex PCR; TCRdb lists only in-frame clones, some missing. In the table there are tens of thousands of clones, just over 90% of which are singletons. Study-wide findings and caveats: No single dominant TCR clone appeared; lesion clonality varied.

Patients had to be free of confetti depigmentation, indicating active vitiligo. Patients had received no treatment within the previous three months. The receptor comes from a male donor with vitiligo. The chain joins TRBV6-5 to TRBJ1-2; D uncertain. Sequencing input: blood. In nucleotides, the CDR3 is TGTGCCAGCATTGGCGGGCACTATGGCTACACCTTC. It is translated as CASIGGHYGYTF.